The sequence of this TCR beta chain was determined in a study of T-cell reconstitution after alpha-beta-depleted transplantation in children. Unique molecular identifiers were incorporated into the prepared TCRbeta library. TCRdb re-called the PCR reads with MiXCR, one entry per CDR3 protein. The sample includes about 160,000 distinct CDR3 sequences, around 10% of them seen just once. This CDR3 is 14 amino acids long. CDR1 GTSNPN and CDR2 SVGIG come from the germline V gene (reference sequence). The V gene lost 1 base and the J gene lost 5 bases, with 14 bases spanning the gap. Here the sequenced sample was PBMCs, taken before TCRalphabeta/CD19-depleted stem cell transplant. The receptor was derived from a boy aged 2 to 10 with acute myeloid leukemia, due to receive a stem cell transplant. V is TRBV30 and J is TRBJ1-1; tentatively, D is TRBD1 (6 bases). As DNA, the CDR3 is TGTGCCTGGAGTGCCTCGGGGGCGCCTACTGAAGCTTTCTTT. It encodes CAWSASGAPTEAFF.